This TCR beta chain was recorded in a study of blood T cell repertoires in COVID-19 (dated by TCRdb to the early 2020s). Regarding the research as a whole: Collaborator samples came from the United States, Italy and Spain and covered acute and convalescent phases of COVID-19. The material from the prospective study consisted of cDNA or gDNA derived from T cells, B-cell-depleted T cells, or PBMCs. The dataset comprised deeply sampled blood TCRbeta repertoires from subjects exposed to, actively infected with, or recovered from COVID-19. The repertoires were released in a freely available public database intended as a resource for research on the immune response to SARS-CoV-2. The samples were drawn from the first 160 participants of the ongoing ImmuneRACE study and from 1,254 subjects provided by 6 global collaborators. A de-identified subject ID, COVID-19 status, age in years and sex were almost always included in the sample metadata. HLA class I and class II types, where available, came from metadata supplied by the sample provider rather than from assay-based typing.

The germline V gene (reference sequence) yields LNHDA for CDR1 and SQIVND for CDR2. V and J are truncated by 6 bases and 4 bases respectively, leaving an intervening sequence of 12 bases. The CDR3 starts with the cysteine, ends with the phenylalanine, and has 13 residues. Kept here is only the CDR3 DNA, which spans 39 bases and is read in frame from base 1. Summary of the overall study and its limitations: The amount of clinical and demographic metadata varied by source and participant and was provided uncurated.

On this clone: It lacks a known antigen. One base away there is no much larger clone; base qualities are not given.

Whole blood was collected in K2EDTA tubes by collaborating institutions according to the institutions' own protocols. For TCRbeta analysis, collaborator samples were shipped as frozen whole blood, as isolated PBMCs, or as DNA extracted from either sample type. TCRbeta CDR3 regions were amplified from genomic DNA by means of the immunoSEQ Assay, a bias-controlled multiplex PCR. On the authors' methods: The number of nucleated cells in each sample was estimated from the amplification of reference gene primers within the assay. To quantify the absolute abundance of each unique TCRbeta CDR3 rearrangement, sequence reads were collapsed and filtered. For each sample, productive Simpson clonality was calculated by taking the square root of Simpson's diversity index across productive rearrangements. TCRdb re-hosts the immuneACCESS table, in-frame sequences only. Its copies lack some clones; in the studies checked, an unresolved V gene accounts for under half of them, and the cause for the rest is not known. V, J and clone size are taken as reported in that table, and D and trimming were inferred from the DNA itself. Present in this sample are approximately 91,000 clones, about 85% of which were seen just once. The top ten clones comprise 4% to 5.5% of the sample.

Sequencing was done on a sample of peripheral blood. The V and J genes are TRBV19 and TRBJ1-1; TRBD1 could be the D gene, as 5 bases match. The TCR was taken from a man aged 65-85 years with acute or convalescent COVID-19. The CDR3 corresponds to CASSPLGATEAFF. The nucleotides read TGTGCCAGTAGCCCCTTAGGGGCCACTGAAGCTTTCTTT.